The source of this T cell receptor beta chain is a study of blood T cell repertoires in COVID-19. Study in general: Italy, Spain and the United States were the sources of the convalescent and acute COVID-19 samples. From T cells, B-cell-depleted T cells, or PBMCs came the material, which was cDNA or gDNA.

Only in-frame clones appear in the TCRdb table, and some are missing; sequencing was by immunoSEQ multiplex PCR. The sample shows more than 50,000 clones, about nine tenths of them seen only once. The CDR3 totals 14 residues. With 5 bases removed from V and 6 bases from J, the gap between germline ends came to 16 bases. Germline CDR1 and CDR2: LNHDA and SQIVND (reference sequence). The sequenced sample consisted of peripheral blood. The V gene is TRBV19, the J gene TRBJ1-1, with a weak D call TRBD1 (6 bases). This sequence was found in a woman between 35 and 50 years old with active COVID-19. The CDR3 spells CASSGGAGGAEAFF. CDR3 coding DNA: TGTGCCAGTAGTGGGGGCGCGGGAGGCGCTGAAGCTTTCTTT. Together with reference TRBV19 and TRBJ1-1, the CDR3 gives the full variable domain: DGGITQSPKYLFRKEGQNVTLSCEQNLNHDAMYWYRQDPGQGLRLIYYSQIVNDFQKGDIAEGYSVSREKKESFPLTVTSAQKNPTAFYLCASSGGAGGAEAFFGQGTRLTVV.